This TCR beta chain was recovered during a study of T-cell reconstitution after alpha-beta-depleted transplantation in children. General observations from the study: Reportedly, only several hundred clones from non-depleted graft cells drove alpha-beta T-cell counts at about two months. Hyperexpanded clones declined; after one year, newly produced T cells mostly supplied diversity.

A remark on this clonotype: Its antigen is currently unknown.

The CDR3 is made up of 13 amino acids. The V segment lost 9 bases and the J segment 5 bases; nucleotides outside the gene matches: 7. Germline-derived CDR1 and CDR2 are SNHLY and FYNNEI. Construction of the TCRbeta library involved unique molecular identifiers. TCRdb analysed the PCR reads with MiXCR anew, one entry per CDR3 protein. Here the sample spans under 850,000 distinct CDR3 sequences, about an eighth being singletons. The chain is built from TRBV2 and TRBJ1-1; 9 bases agree with TRBD1. The sample in question was PBMCs, obtained before TCRalphabeta/CD19-depleted stem cell transplant. The TCR originated in a girl aged 2 to 10 with congenital amegakaryocytic thrombocytopenia, due to receive a stem cell transplant. CDR3 loop: CASWATGGTEAFF. CDR3 nucleotides: TGTGCCAGTTGGGCGACAGGGGGAACTGAAGCTTTCTTT.